One and the same sample provided the 22 T cell receptor beta chains below, sequenced in a study of cytomegalovirus exposure and HLA in healthy donors. PCR amplification relied on 60 Vbeta primers (plus 13 Jbeta primers). Clones were read by immunoSEQ multiplex PCR, and TCRdb kept only the in-frame ones, dropping some. In the table there are about 110,000 clones, around 83% of which are singletons. Sequencing used PBMCs. These receptors were collected from a woman in her sixties in good health and CMV-seropositive.

The J gene is TRBJ2-7, the V gene TRBV30, with D perhaps matching TRBD1 (5 bases). The germline V and J ends were trimmed by 2 bases and 4 bases, with 6 bases remaining between them. Germline CDR1 and CDR2: GTSNPN and SVGIG (reference sequence). The CDR3 has 11 residues. CDR3 sequence: CAWSNRYEQYF. The DNA for the CDR3 is TGTGCCTGGAGTAACAGGTACGAGCAGTACTTC. Full variable domain (outside the CDR3, taken from reference TRBV30 and TRBJ2-7): SQTIHQWPATLVQPVGSPLSLECTVEGTSNPNLYWYRQAAGRGLQLLFYSVGIGQISSEVPQNLSASRPQDRQFILSSKKLLLSDSGFYLCAWSNRYEQYFGPGTRLTVT.

The V call is TRBV19, the J call TRBJ2-5, with D unclear. The J call is doubtful: the DNA matches TRBJ2-7 better. The CDR3 extends over 13 amino acids. Germline CDR1 and CDR2: LNHDA and SQIVND (reference sequence). For the CDR3, the DNA is TGTGCCAGTAGTATCCGCAACTCCTACGAGCAGTACTTC. This translates into CASSIRNSYEQYF.

V is TRBV13 and J is TRBJ1-1; TRBD1 matches at 7 bases. V dropped 4 bases and J dropped 2; count of bases not matched to a gene: 10. The CDR3 contains 16 residues. The germline V gene encodes CDR1 PRHDT and CDR2 FYEKMQ (reference sequence). DNA for the CDR3: TGTGCCAGCAGCTGGGGCGCCGGGACAGCTAACACTGAAGCTTTCTTT. It yields the protein CASSWGAGTANTEAFF.

The chain is built from TRBV4-2 and TRBJ2-5, with a weak D call TRBD1 (7 bases). This CDR3 spans 16 amino acids. Germline V gives CDR1 LGHNA, CDR2 YNFKEQ. Trimming stripped 4 bases from V and 5 bases from J, with 20 bases between. CDR3 loop: CASSPHRSAGGETQYF. Written as DNA, the CDR3 is TGTGCCAGCAGCCCTCACCGGTCAGCAGGGGGGGAGACCCAGTACTTC.

V usage is TRBV28 and J usage is TRBJ1-5; 7 bases line up with TRBD1. This CDR3 is built from 14 residues. Trimming removed 8 bases from V and 0 bases from J; junction bases left unmatched: 4. Germline loops: CDR1 MDHEN, CDR2 SYDVKM. CDR3 coding DNA: TGTGCCAGCTCAGGGGGGCATAGCAATCAGCCCCAGCATTTT. It is translated as CASSGGHSNQPQHF. The full variable domain, in which reference TRBV28 and TRBJ1-5 provide the parts outside the CDR3, is DVKVTQSSRYLVKRTGEKVFLECVQDMDHENMFWYRQDPGLGLRLIYFSYDVKMKEKGDIPEGYSVSREKKERFSLILESASTNQTSMYLCASSGGHSNQPQHFGDGTRLSIL.

Only one count was recorded for this clone. The CDR3 here is CASSSFLGLTIHEQFF. CDR3 in DNA: TGTGCCAGCAGCTCATTTCTAGGACTCACGATACATGAGCAGTTCTTC. This rearrangement joins TRBV7-9 to TRBJ2-1; a weak D match, TRBD2 (5 bases). Germline values: CDR1 SEHNR, CDR2 FQNEAQ (reference sequence). This CDR3 contains 16 residues. Deletions cut 4 bases from V and 8 bases from J, with 21 bases between.

V is TRBV11-1 and J is TRBJ2-3, with 11 positions matching TRBD2. This CDR3 is built from 17 residues. From germline, CDR1 is SGHAT and CDR2 FQDESV (reference sequence). The junction had 7 bases not matched to a gene; V was cut back by 2 bases and J by 3 bases. The CDR3 spells CASSLIIAGGPTDTQYF. CDR3 DNA: TGTGCCAGCAGCTTAATTATAGCGGGAGGGCCTACAGATACGCAGTATTTT.

The chain carries TRBV12-5 and TRBJ2-2; D perhaps matches TRBD2 (6 bases). CDR1 and CDR2 from the germline V gene are LGHNT and FRNRAP. The CDR3 consists of 13 residues. V lost 5 bases and J lost 5, with 9 bases in between. CDR3 sequence: CASGTGETGELFF. CDR3 coding DNA: TGTGCTAGTGGTACGGGGGAAACCGGGGAGCTGTTTTTT.

The V and J genes are TRBV7-6 and TRBJ1-1; D perhaps matches TRBD1 (6 bases). This CDR3 contains 18 residues. The germline V and J ends were trimmed by 0 bases and 3 bases, with 20 bases remaining between them. Looked up from germline, CDR1 is SGHVS and CDR2 is FNYEAQ. The CDR3 protein is CASSLAPGWGGSDTEAFF. The CDR3 DNA is TGTGCCAGCAGCTTAGCACCCGGGTGGGGGGGCAGCGACACTGAAGCTTTCTTT.

V usage is TRBV13 and J usage is TRBJ2-7; 9 bases line up with TRBD1. J gave up 2 bases and V 1 base, and 9 bases lay outside the gene matches. This CDR3 comprises 17 residues. Per germline, CDR1 PRHDT and CDR2 FYEKMQ (reference sequence). The CDR3 DNA sequence: TGTGCCAGCAGCTTAGCCCTTCGGACAGGGGCTCCCTACGAGCAGTACTTC. Translation gives CASSLALRTGAPYEQYF.

The table lists this clone with a few counts. The J gene is TRBJ2-7, the V gene TRBV28, with TRBD2 identical over 11 bases. Germline V gene lookup returns CDR1 MDHEN and CDR2 SYDVKM. The CDR3 is 15 amino acids. The ends lost 6 bases at V and 0 bases at J; junction bases unmatched: 4. CDR3 amino acids: CASRVAGGRSYEQYF. As DNA, the CDR3 is TGTGCCAGCAGGGTAGCGGGGGGGCGCTCCTACGAGCAGTACTTC.

This rearrangement joins TRBV6-5 to TRBJ1-2; 7 bases agree with TRBD1. The V and J ends lost 5 bases and 6 bases, in that order; junction bases with no gene match: 6. The CDR3 runs to 13 residues. The germline V gene encodes CDR1 MNHEY and CDR2 SVGAGI. CDR3 sequence reads: CASSVSGGNGYTF. The DNA for the CDR3 is TGTGCCAGCAGTGTGTCAGGGGGAAATGGCTACACCTTC.

The gene calls are TRBV7-9 and TRBJ1-2; weak D call: TRBD1 (6 bases). Trimming removed 1 base at V and 4 bases at J, with 10 bases between. There are 14 residues in the CDR3. CDR1 SEHNR and CDR2 FQNEAQ come from the germline V gene (reference sequence). DNA of the CDR3: TGTGCCAGCAGCTTAGTACAGGGATCCTATGGCTACACCTTC. Translating it yields CASSLVQGSYGYTF.

V gene TRBV6-6 combines with J gene TRBJ1-5; 10 bases map to TRBD1. The germline V gene encodes CDR1 MNHNY and CDR2 SVGAGI (reference sequence). Trimming removed 7 bases from V and 6 bases from J; junction bases left unmatched: 9. This CDR3 has 15 amino acids. The CDR3 bases are TGTGCCAGCACCAACCCGGGACAGGGGACTCAGCCCCAGCATTTT. This gives the protein CASTNPGQGTQPQHF.

The gene calls are TRBV19 and TRBJ1-5; D may be TRBD1 (6 bases). This CDR3 spans 16 amino acids. V lost 0 bases, J lost 2 bases, and 11 bases lay in between. Germline V gene sequence: CDR1 LNHDA, CDR2 SQIVND (reference sequence). The CDR3 DNA follows: TGTGCCAGTAGTATAGATATTTCAGGGGGCAATCAGCCCCAGCATTTT. This sequence encodes CASSIDISGGNQPQHF.

The chain has TRBV19 and TRBJ2-7; the match to TRBD1 covers 8 bases. Per germline, CDR1 LNHDA and CDR2 SQIVND (reference sequence). V trimming: 5 bases; J trimming: 3 bases; junction bases outside the gene matches: 6. The CDR3 totals 14 residues. The CDR3 loop is CASSLGQGGYEQYF. CDR3 nucleotides: TGTGCCAGTAGTTTAGGACAGGGTGGCTACGAGCAGTACTTC.

This clone was seen a single time. The chain has TRBV6-1 and TRBJ1-2, with D tentatively TRBD1 (5 bases). V was clipped by 2 bases and J by 2 bases, with 12 bases between them. Per germline, CDR1 MNHNS and CDR2 SASEGT. This CDR3 spans 15 amino acids. CDR3 nucleotide sequence: TGTGCCAGCAGTGAATTTGCTCAGGGCAACTATGGCTACACCTTC. It specifies CASSEFAQGNYGYTF.

Notes on this clone: Other DNA sequences in this specimen translate into the identical CDR3. This chain joins TRBV6-1 and TRBJ1-2; 8 nucleotides align to TRBD1. The CDR3 covers 17 residues. The junction had 11 bases not matched to a gene; V was cut back by 4 bases and J by 1 base. Germline assignment: CDR1 MNHNS and CDR2 SASEGT. DNA for the CDR3: TGTGCCAGCAGTGCCTACAGGGGGGGTGGGAATAACTATGGCTACACCTTC. Protein sequence: CASSAYRGGGNNYGYTF.

This chain connects TRBV7-2 to TRBJ1-5; D gene uncertain. The CDR3 extends over 12 amino acids. The germline gives CDR1 SGHTA, CDR2 FQGNSA. With 4 bases removed from V and 3 bases from J, the gap between germline ends came to 4 bases. The CDR3 nucleotides are TGTGCCAGCAGCTCCAACAATCAGCCCCAGCATTTT. This codes for CASSSNNQPQHF. The complete variable domain, with remaining parts taken from reference TRBV7-2 and TRBJ1-5, reads GAGVSQSPSNKVTEKGKDVELRCDPISGHTALYWYRQSLGQGLEFLIYFQGNSAPDKSGLPSDRFSAERTGGSVSTLTIQRTQQEDSAVYLCASSSNNQPQHFGDGTRLSIL.

The chain carries TRBV5-1 and TRBJ2-7, with 10 bases lining up with TRBD2. CDR3 length: 15 amino acids. CDR1 and CDR2 (germline): SGHRS, YFSETQ. J was trimmed by 6 bases and V by 4 bases; bases with no gene match: 10. CDR3 in DNA: TGCGCCAGCAGCAGTTCCCTAGCGGGAGCTGGCGAGCAGTACTTC. Translating gives CASSSSLAGAGEQYF.

The chain couples TRBV2 to TRBJ1-1; D not resolved. The CDR3 covers 15 residues. V gave up 2 bases and J gave up 0 bases, with 10 bases separating them. Germline lookup yields CDR1 SNHLY and CDR2 FYNNEI. CDR3 residues: CASSEMGRMNTEAFF. The CDR3 region has the DNA TGTGCCAGCAGTGAAATGGGCAGAATGAACACTGAAGCTTTCTTT.

The chain combines TRBV2 with TRBJ2-7, with TRBD1 identical over 12 bases. Germline CDR1 is SNHLY and CDR2 is FYNNEI. The CDR3 covers 15 residues. The junction had 9 bases not matched to a gene; V was cut back by 6 bases and J by 6 bases. CDR3 sequence: CASSLIGTGGSEQYF. CDR3 nucleotides: TGTGCCAGCAGCCTGATCGGGACAGGGGGCAGCGAGCAGTACTTC.